These 25 T cell receptor beta chains share one sample of origin, sequenced in a study of a mutant IDH1 vaccine in newly diagnosed glioma. Method: immunoSEQ multiplex PCR; TCRdb's copy keeps in-frame clones and lacks some. The repertoire holds some 87,000 clones, with about 80% as singletons. Documented time point: baseline, week 1 (first vaccination visit). The treatment here: pre-vaccination baseline after standard-of-care therapy. The source material was PBMCs, sampled from a glioma patient treated with radiotherapy, temozolomide or both. These receptors came from a man aged 40-50 years with glioma.

V gene TRBV4-2 combines with J gene TRBJ2-7, with a tentative D call TRBD2 (5 bases). The V and J ends lost 0 bases and 0 bases respectively, with 9 bases between them. This CDR3 is 15 amino acids long. CDR1 and CDR2 (germline): LGHNA, YNFKEQ. Written as DNA, the CDR3 is TGTGCCAGCAGCCAAGAGCCTGGGAGCTCCTACGAGCAGTACTTC. It encodes CASSQEPGSSYEQYF.

This chain joins TRBV5-4 and TRBJ1-3; a weak D match, TRBD1 (5 bases). CDR3 size: 15 residues. The germline V gene encodes CDR1 SGHNT and CDR2 YYREEE (reference sequence). V was pared by 3 bases and J by 4 bases, with 14 bases between. The CDR3 DNA reads as TGTGCCAGCAGCTCGGACGCCGAGGGGGGAAACACCATATATTTT. Amino acids: CASSSDAEGGNTIYF.

Comment on this clone: The conserved final phenylalanine or tryptophan is absent from the CDR3, which likely points to a read error. V usage is TRBV30 and J usage is TRBJ1-2, with D hard to call. This CDR3 has 10 residues. Germline-derived CDR1 and CDR2 are GTSNPN and SVGIG (reference sequence). The V and J ends lost 2 bases and 3 bases respectively, with 1 base between them. This CDR3 reads CAWSHYGYTL. The CDR3 coding sequence is TGTGCCTGGAGTCACTATGGCTACACCCTC.

The J gene is TRBJ2-7, the V gene TRBV7-3; D remains ambiguous. Germline V gene data show CDR1 as SGHTA and CDR2 as FQGTGA. This CDR3 spans 14 amino acids. Trimming cost V 0 bases and J 3 bases, with 9 bases left between them. CDR3 loop: CASSLTGSGYEQYF. The CDR3 DNA is TGTGCCAGCAGCTTAACGGGATCGGGCTACGAGCAGTACTTC.

The chain recombines TRBV2 with TRBJ2-1; 9 bases map to TRBD2. This CDR3 has 16 residues. V shed 2 bases, J shed 9 bases, and the junction held 11 bases outside the gene matches. Germline CDR1 reads SNHLY; CDR2 reads FYNNEI. The CDR3 sequence is CASSELAGAVSVEQFF. DNA of the CDR3: TGTGCCAGCAGTGAATTAGCGGGGGCTGTTTCGGTTGAGCAGTTCTTC.

The chain links TRBV5-6 to TRBJ2-5, with TRBD1 matching 9 bases. Germline CDR1 and CDR2: SGHDT and YYEEEE. The CDR3 length is 15 residues. J lost 4 bases, V lost 2 bases, and 6 bases had no gene match. CDR3 nucleotides: TGTGCCAGCAGCTTTCAGACAGGGGGTATAGAGACCCAGTACTTC. Translated, it gives CASSFQTGGIETQYF.

The CDR3 sequence is CASSQVGGRARYEQYF. Written as DNA, the CDR3 is TGCGCCAGCAGCCAAGTAGGGGGGAGGGCTCGCTACGAGCAGTACTTC. The chain links TRBV4-1 to TRBJ2-7; D is perhaps TRBD2 (7 bases). Trimming took 1 base from V and 3 from J, leaving 16 bases between them. This CDR3 has 16 amino acids. CDR1 is MGHRA, CDR2 YSYEKL, per germline.

Remarks on this clone: Other DNA sequences within the sample encode an identical CDR3. The chain joins TRBV29-1 to TRBJ2-5; no definite D call. The germline V gene has CDR1 SQVTM and CDR2 ANQGSEA. There are 11 residues in the CDR3. The V and J ends lost 5 bases and 5 bases respectively, with 9 bases between them. CDR3 nucleotide sequence: TGCAGCGTTCCATCCCGGGAGACCCAGTACTTC. It codes for CSVPSRETQYF. Full variable domain (rest looked up from reference TRBV29-1 and TRBJ2-5): SAVISQKPSRDICQRGTSLTIQCQVDSQVTMMFWYRQQPGQSLTLIATANQGSEATYESGFVIDKFPISRPNLTFSTLTVSNMSPEDSSIYLCSVPSRETQYFGPGTRLLVL.

This clone appeared once. The rearrangement uses TRBV4-3 and TRBJ1-4; D perhaps matches TRBD1 (5 bases). The CDR3 totals 16 residues. In germline, CDR1 is LGHNA, CDR2 YSLEER. V was clipped by 0 bases and J by 7 bases, with 15 bases between them. The CDR3 sequence is CASSQDVPGRGEKLFF. DNA of the CDR3: TGCGCCAGCAGCCAAGATGTGCCAGGGAGGGGTGAAAAACTGTTTTTT.

The V call is TRBV6-4, the J call TRBJ1-2; D is possibly TRBD1 (5 bases). CDR3 length equals 14 residues. In germline, CDR1 is MRHNA, CDR2 SNTAGT. V lost 3 bases, J lost 3 bases, and 11 bases lay in between. The CDR3 nucleotides are TGTGCCAGCAGTGAATACCGGGACCACTATGGCTACACCTTC. The encoded protein is CASSEYRDHYGYTF.

J is TRBJ2-3 and V is TRBV4-1; D remains ambiguous. CDR1 MGHRA and CDR2 YSYEKL come from the germline V gene. The CDR3 has 15 residues. V was trimmed by 0 bases and J by 1 base, leaving 8 bases between them. The CDR3 coding sequence is TGCGCCAGCAGCCAAGAGGGGTCTCGCACAGATACGCAGTATTTT. Protein: CASSQEGSRTDTQYF.

In its sample, this clone was seen once. The J gene is TRBJ2-3, the V gene TRBV28; TRBD1 aligns across 8 bases. With 2 bases clipped from V and 4 bases from J, the junction kept 5 bases outside the gene matches. This CDR3 is built from 15 residues. The germline CDR1 and CDR2 sequences are MDHEN and SYDVKM. The CDR3 DNA follows: TGTGCCAGCAGTTTAGATGGACAGGGCCCAGATACGCAGTATTTT. Protein product: CASSLDGQGPDTQYF.

The chain uses TRBV7-9 and TRBJ2-5, with 10 bases aligning to TRBD1. Germline-derived CDR1 and CDR2 are SEHNR and FQNEAQ (reference sequence). CDR3 length: 14 amino acids. V lost 3 bases and J lost 4; bases outside the gene matches: 2. The CDR3 region has the DNA TGTGCCAGCAGCTTGGGGACAGGGGTAGAGACCCAGTACTTC. Its protein is CASSLGTGVETQYF.

This chain joins TRBV7-2 and TRBJ2-3, with D perhaps matching TRBD2 (5 bases). Trimming shortened V by 1 base and J by 6 bases, and 20 bases separated the two germline ends. The CDR3 is made up of 17 amino acids. In germline, CDR1 is SGHTA, CDR2 FQGNSA. The chain's CDR3 is CASSLVPWTHRVDTQYF. CDR3 sequence (DNA): TGTGCCAGCAGCTTAGTTCCTTGGACTCACCGTGTCGATACGCAGTATTTT.

This clone was observed a few times. The J gene is TRBJ2-2, the V gene TRBV15, with D perhaps TRBD2 (6 bases). Germline assignment: CDR1 LNHNV and CDR2 YYDKDF (reference sequence). CDR3 length: 16 amino acids. The V and J ends lost 2 bases and 4 bases respectively, with 14 bases between them. The CDR3 sequence: CATSRLSAGITGELFF. The CDR3 DNA follows: TGTGCCACCAGCAGATTGTCCGCGGGGATCACCGGGGAGCTGTTTTTT. The complete variable domain, with remaining parts taken from reference TRBV15 and TRBJ2-2, reads DAMVIQNPRYQVTQFGKPVTLSCSQTLNHNVMYWYQQKSSQAPKLLFHYYDKDFNNEADTPDNFQSRRPNTSFCFLDIRSPGLGDTAMYLCATSRLSAGITGELFFGEGSRLTVL.

This chain links TRBV4-3 with TRBJ2-7, with TRBD1 matching over 12 bases. Germline V gene sequence: CDR1 LGHNA, CDR2 YSLEER. The CDR3 extends over 15 amino acids. The V and J ends lost 3 bases and 5 bases, in that order; junction bases with no gene match: 5. The CDR3 sequence: CASSQGTGGLDEQYF. The CDR3 region has the DNA TGCGCCAGCAGCCAGGGGACAGGGGGCTTGGACGAGCAGTACTTC.

The rearrangement uses TRBV5-6 and TRBJ2-7; TRBD1 aligns across 11 bases. The CDR3 is 12 residues long. V shed 7 bases, J shed 5 bases, and the junction held 2 bases outside the gene matches. Germline lookup yields CDR1 SGHDT and CDR2 YYEEEE. CDR3 DNA sequence: TGTGCCAGCCGGGACAGGGGGGACGAGCAGTACTTC. The encoded protein is CASRDRGDEQYF.

The chain couples TRBV4-3 to TRBJ1-3; TRBD1 is a possible D gene (6 bases). CDR3 length: 15 residues. The V and J ends lost 4 bases and 4 bases respectively, with 14 bases between them. Germline values: CDR1 LGHNA, CDR2 YSLEER. In DNA form, the CDR3 reads TGCGCCAGCAGCCTCGAGGGGGGGGGCGGAAACACCATATATTTT. It translates to CASSLEGGGGNTIYF.

The J gene is TRBJ2-1, the V gene TRBV7-2; D uncertain. Trimming pared 2 bases from V and 9 bases from J, leaving 8 bases between. Germline V CDR1 and CDR2: SGHTA, FQGNSA. This CDR3 is built from 12 residues. The DNA of the CDR3 is TGTGCCAGCAGCTTAACCGTTGGTGAGCAGTTCTTC. Its protein product is CASSLTVGEQFF.

The chain couples TRBV5-4 to TRBJ1-2; the D gene is possibly TRBD1 (5 bases). The germline gives CDR1 SGHNT, CDR2 YYREEE (reference sequence). The V end lost 0 bases, the J end lost 4 bases, and 13 bases lay between the germline ends. This CDR3 region has 15 residues. The CDR3 nucleotides are TGTGCCAGCAGCTTGGCGACAGACATCATCTATGGCTACACCTTC. Translated, it gives CASSLATDIIYGYTF.

This chain joins TRBV7-6 and TRBJ1-1, with 7 positions matching TRBD1. This CDR3 is built from 15 residues. Germline values: CDR1 SGHVS, CDR2 FNYEAQ. Losses at the gene ends were 1 base for V and 11 bases for J; bases not matched to a gene: 13. The CDR3 region has the DNA TGTGCCAGCAGCTTAGAGCTAGGGGGCGCGGGTTCCGCTTTCTTT. Residues: CASSLELGGAGSAFF.

The V call is TRBV7-8, the J call TRBJ2-7; 10 bases map to TRBD1. Germline V CDR1 and CDR2: SGHVS, FQNEAQ. The junction had 4 bases not matched to a gene; V was cut back by 5 bases and J by 3 bases. The CDR3 is 14 amino acids. CDR3 sequence: CASSTGQGDYEQYF. The CDR3, as DNA: TGTGCCAGCAGCACCGGACAGGGGGACTACGAGCAGTACTTC.

The chain combines TRBV14 with TRBJ2-5; TRBD2 aligns across 11 bases. Germline assignment: CDR1 SGHDN and CDR2 FVKESK. The V and J ends lost 4 bases and 6 bases, in that order; junction bases with no gene match: 4. The CDR3 spans 14 residues. CDR3 region: CASSLSGRAKTQYF. The CDR3 nucleotides read TGTGCCAGCAGCCTTAGCGGGAGGGCGAAGACCCAGTACTTC. Drawing the rest from reference TRBV14 and TRBJ2-5, the complete variable domain is EAGVTQFPSHSVIEKGQTVTLRCDPISGHDNLYWYRRVMGKEIKFLLHFVKESKQDESGMPNNRFLAERTGGTYSTLKVQPAELEDSGVYFCASSLSGRAKTQYFGPGTRLLVL.

The chain carries TRBV2 and TRBJ1-1; 11 bases map to TRBD1. This CDR3 contains 14 residues. The V gene's germline CDR1 is SNHLY and CDR2 FYNNEI. V shed 8 bases, J shed 5 bases, and the junction held 7 bases outside the gene matches. The CDR3 DNA reads TGTGCCAGCGGAAGGACAGGGGGCTCTACTGAAGCTTTCTTT. Its protein is CASGRTGGSTEAFF.

J is TRBJ2-7 and V is TRBV7-3, with a tentative D call TRBD2 (6 bases). Trimming removed 5 bases at V and 7 bases at J, with 18 bases between. This CDR3 has 14 residues. Per germline, CDR1 SGHTA and CDR2 FQGTGA. The CDR3 protein is CASSPGTRLGEQYF. For the CDR3, the DNA is TGTGCCAGCAGCCCAGGGACTCGGCTGGGGGAGCAGTACTTC.